Sequencing of this T cell receptor beta chain was carried out in a study of tumor-infiltrating lymphocytes in primary liver carcinoma. Study context: About 3.5 to 8 million productive TCRbeta reads were obtained from the samples, with similar numbers across tissue types. Study-level findings and limits: Lower overlap was observed for tumor-adjacent and tumor-blood pairs relative to tumor region pairs. Presence in all five tumor regions was observed for only about 8-25% of top clones.

With a constant-region primer, TCR beta cDNA was made from about 0.5 ug of total RNA. Employing slightly modified ARM-PCR, three nested multiplex PCR rounds were run, and these gave rise to the TCR beta libraries. Each of the first two PCR rounds ran approximately 9 cycles with TRBV1-TRBV30 forward and C-beta reverse primers. One entry per CDR3 protein, called by TCRdb with MiXCR from the multiplex PCR reads. The repertoire consists of about 20,000 distinct CDR3 sequences, with 79% occurring once and the leading ten covering about two fifths. This clonotype is classed as medium-sized (0.01 to 0.1%). Its antigen is not identified. Looked up from germline, CDR1 is MDHEN and CDR2 is SYDVKM. V was clipped by 6 bases and J by 5 bases, with 17 bases between them. This CDR3 is 14 amino acids long. From unsorted bulk tissue weighing roughly 18-31 mg, DNA and RNA were co-extracted. Patients underwent resection of primary liver carcinoma.

Material: liver tumor tissue from sampling region 4. Noted subset: tumor region T4, right-lateral pole. The source of this sequence is a woman aged 25 to 45 with primary liver carcinoma and hepatitis B virus infection. This sequence joins TRBV28 and TRBJ2-7; TRBD2 might be the D (6 bases). DNA of the CDR3: TGTGCCAGCAGAACCCCCGGGGGTTCCCACGAGCAGTACTTC. Amino acids: CASRTPGGSHEQYF.